Below, 13 T cell receptor beta chains from the same sample are listed, as sequenced in a study of blood T cells in healthy people across ages. It was with a sample-barcoded 5' primer and a J-beta primer mix that a second PCR of roughly 6 to 12 cycles was run. MiXCR, applied by TCRdb to the 5' RACE reads, yields one record per CDR3 protein. This table has roughly 860,000 distinct CDR3 sequences, about 59% appearing once. Sample: blood. These receptor sequences come from a young man in good health.

This clonotype was counted only a few times. V and J are TRBV6-6 and TRBJ1-5; tentative D call: TRBD1 (6 bases). Trimming stripped 2 bases from V and 6 bases from J, with 14 bases between. The CDR3 totals 15 residues. The germline V gene has CDR1 MNHNY and CDR2 SVGAGI (reference sequence). The chain's CDR3 is CASSYTGQKGQPQHF. Here the CDR3 DNA reads TGTGCCAGCAGTTACACGGGACAAAAAGGTCAGCCCCAGCATTTT.

This clonotype appeared many times. The rearrangement uses TRBV20-1 and TRBJ2-6, with TRBD1 matching over 8 bases. V lost 6 bases, J lost 0 bases, and 7 bases stayed unmatched. This CDR3 comprises 16 residues. CDR1 is DFQATT, CDR2 SNEGSKA, per germline (reference sequence). The CDR3 loop reads CSADRGAFSGANVLTF. The DNA for the CDR3 is TGCAGTGCAGACAGGGGCGCCTTCTCTGGGGCCAACGTCCTGACTTTC.

As DNA, the CDR3 is TGCGCCAGCAGCACCCGGGACAGGGTCGCCGAGCAGTACTTC. It specifies CASSTRDRVAEQYF. This chain uses TRBV5-1 with TRBJ2-7; 9 bases are a match to TRBD1. The CDR3 extends over 14 amino acids. CDR1 is SGHRS, CDR2 YFSETQ, per germline. With V trimmed by 4 bases and J by 6 bases, 8 bases remained unmatched. The whole variable domain, remainder taken from reference TRBV5-1 and TRBJ2-7, is KAGVTQTPRYLIKTRGQQVTLSCSPISGHRSVSWYQQTPGQGLQFLFEYFSETQRNKGNFPGRFSGRQFSNSRSEMNVSTLELGDSALYLCASSTRDRVAEQYFGPGTRLTVT.

The V gene is TRBV2, the J gene TRBJ1-5, with D maybe TRBD1 (5 bases). This CDR3 has 15 residues. Germline V CDR1 and CDR2: SNHLY, FYNNEI. Trimming pared 7 bases from V and 0 bases from J, leaving 13 bases between. CDR3 sequence reads: CASNIDSYSNQPQHF. The CDR3 nucleotides are TGTGCCAGCAATATAGACAGCTATAGCAATCAGCCCCAGCATTTT. The whole variable domain, remainder taken from reference TRBV2 and TRBJ1-5, is EPEVTQTPSHQVTQMGQEVILRCVPISNHLYFYWYRQILGQKVEFLVSFYNNEISEKSEIFDDQFSVERPDGSNFTLKIRSTKLEDSAMYFCASNIDSYSNQPQHFGDGTRLSIL.

The CDR3 nucleotides read TGTGCCACCAGTGAGTCCCGTGACAGGGCCAAAAACATTCAGTACTTC. Protein sequence: CATSESRDRAKNIQYF. The gene calls are TRBV24-1 and TRBJ2-7; D is possibly TRBD1 (6 bases). The DNA end favors TRBJ2-4, so the J call may be wrong. The CDR3 extends over 16 amino acids. Germline lookup yields CDR1 KGHDR and CDR2 SFDVKD.

The genes are TRBV4-3 and TRBJ2-1, with no clear D. CDR3 length equals 15 residues. The germline V gene encodes CDR1 LGHNA and CDR2 YSLEER. V lost 7 bases, J lost 5 bases, and 18 bases lay in between. The DNA of the CDR3 is TGCGCCAGCAAGGAGACGGAGAACCCCGACAATGAGCAGTTCTTC. Translating it yields CASKETENPDNEQFF.

This clonotype is a singleton in its sample. The CDR3, as DNA: TGTGCCACCATCACAGAGGACAGTGAAGCTTTCTTT. Amino acid sequence: CATITEDSEAFF. The chain employs TRBV15 and TRBJ1-1, with D possibly being TRBD1 (6 bases). This CDR3 region has 12 residues. Germline CDR1 LNHNV, CDR2 YYDKDF (reference sequence). Trimming stripped 7 bases from V and 7 bases from J, with 13 bases between.

This clonotype showed up just once. V gene TRBV6-5 combines with J gene TRBJ1-2; 10 bases map to TRBD1. After removal of 10 bases from V and 11 bases from J, the junction contained 10 bases not matched to a gene. This CDR3 region has 12 residues. Per germline, CDR1 MNHEY and CDR2 SVGAGI. The CDR3 reads CATHMDRGIYTF. CDR3 sequence (DNA): TGTGCCACACACATGGACAGGGGGATATACACCTTC.

The chain is built from TRBV7-9 and TRBJ2-1; TRBD2 matches 8 bases. This CDR3 contains 17 residues. V lost 3 bases to trimming and J lost 3 bases; unmatched junction nucleotides: 10. The germline V gene encodes CDR1 SEHNR and CDR2 FQNEAQ (reference sequence). This CDR3 reads CASSFPQRRGDYNEQFF. As DNA, the CDR3 is TGTGCCAGCAGCTTCCCCCAGAGGCGGGGGGACTACAATGAGCAGTTCTTC.

This clonotype has a handful of counts. V is TRBV4-3 and J is TRBJ2-1, with 10 bases identical to TRBD2. Germline CDR1 reads LGHNA; CDR2 reads YSLEER. With 1 base clipped from V and 8 bases from J, the junction kept 8 bases outside the gene matches. The CDR3 loop spans 16 amino acids. The CDR3 nucleotides are TGCGCCAGCAGCCAAGTACAAGCGGGGGGGTTTTATGAGCAGTTCTTC. It encodes CASSQVQAGGFYEQFF.

The V and J genes are TRBV24-1 and TRBJ2-4; a possible D gene is TRBD1 (6 bases). The J call may be wrong; the DNA end is better matched by TRBJ2-7. Germline V CDR1 and CDR2: KGHDR, SFDVKD. This CDR3 has 13 amino acids. The DNA of the CDR3 is TGTGCCACCAGTGATACAGGGATCCACGAGCAGTACTTC. Its protein is CATSDTGIHEQYF.

J is TRBJ2-1 and V is TRBV12-3 or TRBV12-4; 8 nucleotides align to TRBD1. This CDR3 has 16 residues. Losses at the gene ends were 2 bases for V and 9 bases for J; bases not matched to a gene: 12. As DNA, the CDR3 is TGTGCCAGCAGTTTACCCCCAGGGGGCCAGCTCGGTGAGCAGTTCTTC. Its protein is CASSLPPGGQLGEQFF.

The chain carries TRBV29-1 and TRBJ2-7; 10 bases align to TRBD2. V dropped 6 bases and J dropped 3; count of bases not matched to a gene: 8. The germline CDR1 and CDR2 sequences are SQVTM and ANQGSEA. The CDR3 sequence is 14 residues long. CDR3 sequence (DNA): TGCAGCGTAGCAGCGGGGGGGCCTAGCTACGAGCAGTACTTC. As protein: CSVAAGGPSYEQYF.